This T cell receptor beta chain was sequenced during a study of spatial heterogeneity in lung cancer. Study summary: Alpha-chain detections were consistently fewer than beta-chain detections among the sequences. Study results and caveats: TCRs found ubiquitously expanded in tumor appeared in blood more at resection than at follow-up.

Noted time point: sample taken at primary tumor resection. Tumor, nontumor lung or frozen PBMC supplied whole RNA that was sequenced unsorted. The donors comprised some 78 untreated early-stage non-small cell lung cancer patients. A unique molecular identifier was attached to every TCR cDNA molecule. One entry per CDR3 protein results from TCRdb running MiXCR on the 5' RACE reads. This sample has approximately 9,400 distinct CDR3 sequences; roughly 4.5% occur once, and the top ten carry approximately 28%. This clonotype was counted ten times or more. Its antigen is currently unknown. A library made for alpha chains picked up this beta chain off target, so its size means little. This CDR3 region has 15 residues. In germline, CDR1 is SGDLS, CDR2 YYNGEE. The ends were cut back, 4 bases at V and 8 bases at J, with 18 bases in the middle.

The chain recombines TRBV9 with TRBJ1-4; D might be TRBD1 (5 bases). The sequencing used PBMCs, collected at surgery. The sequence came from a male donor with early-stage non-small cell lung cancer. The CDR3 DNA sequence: TGTGCCAGCAGCCCTACAGGACCGATGGGCGAAAAACTGTTTTTT. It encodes CASSPTGPMGEKLFF.